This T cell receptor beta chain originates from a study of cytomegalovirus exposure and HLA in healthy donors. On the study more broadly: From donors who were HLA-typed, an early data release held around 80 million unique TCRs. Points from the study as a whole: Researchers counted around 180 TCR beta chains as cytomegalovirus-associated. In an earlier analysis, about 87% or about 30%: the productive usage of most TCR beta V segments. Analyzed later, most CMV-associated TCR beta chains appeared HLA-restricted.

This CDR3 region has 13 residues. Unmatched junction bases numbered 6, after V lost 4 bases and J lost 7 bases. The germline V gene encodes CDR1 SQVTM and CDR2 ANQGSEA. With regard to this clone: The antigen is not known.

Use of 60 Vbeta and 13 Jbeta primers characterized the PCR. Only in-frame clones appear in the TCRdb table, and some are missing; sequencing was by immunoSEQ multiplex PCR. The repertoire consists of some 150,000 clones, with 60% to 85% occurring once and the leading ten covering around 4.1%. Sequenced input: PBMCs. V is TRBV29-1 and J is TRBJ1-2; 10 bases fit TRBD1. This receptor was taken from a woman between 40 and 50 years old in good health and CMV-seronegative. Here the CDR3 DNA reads TGCAGCGTTGGTAGGGACAGGGGCCTTGGCTACACCTTC. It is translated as CSVGRDRGLGYTF.